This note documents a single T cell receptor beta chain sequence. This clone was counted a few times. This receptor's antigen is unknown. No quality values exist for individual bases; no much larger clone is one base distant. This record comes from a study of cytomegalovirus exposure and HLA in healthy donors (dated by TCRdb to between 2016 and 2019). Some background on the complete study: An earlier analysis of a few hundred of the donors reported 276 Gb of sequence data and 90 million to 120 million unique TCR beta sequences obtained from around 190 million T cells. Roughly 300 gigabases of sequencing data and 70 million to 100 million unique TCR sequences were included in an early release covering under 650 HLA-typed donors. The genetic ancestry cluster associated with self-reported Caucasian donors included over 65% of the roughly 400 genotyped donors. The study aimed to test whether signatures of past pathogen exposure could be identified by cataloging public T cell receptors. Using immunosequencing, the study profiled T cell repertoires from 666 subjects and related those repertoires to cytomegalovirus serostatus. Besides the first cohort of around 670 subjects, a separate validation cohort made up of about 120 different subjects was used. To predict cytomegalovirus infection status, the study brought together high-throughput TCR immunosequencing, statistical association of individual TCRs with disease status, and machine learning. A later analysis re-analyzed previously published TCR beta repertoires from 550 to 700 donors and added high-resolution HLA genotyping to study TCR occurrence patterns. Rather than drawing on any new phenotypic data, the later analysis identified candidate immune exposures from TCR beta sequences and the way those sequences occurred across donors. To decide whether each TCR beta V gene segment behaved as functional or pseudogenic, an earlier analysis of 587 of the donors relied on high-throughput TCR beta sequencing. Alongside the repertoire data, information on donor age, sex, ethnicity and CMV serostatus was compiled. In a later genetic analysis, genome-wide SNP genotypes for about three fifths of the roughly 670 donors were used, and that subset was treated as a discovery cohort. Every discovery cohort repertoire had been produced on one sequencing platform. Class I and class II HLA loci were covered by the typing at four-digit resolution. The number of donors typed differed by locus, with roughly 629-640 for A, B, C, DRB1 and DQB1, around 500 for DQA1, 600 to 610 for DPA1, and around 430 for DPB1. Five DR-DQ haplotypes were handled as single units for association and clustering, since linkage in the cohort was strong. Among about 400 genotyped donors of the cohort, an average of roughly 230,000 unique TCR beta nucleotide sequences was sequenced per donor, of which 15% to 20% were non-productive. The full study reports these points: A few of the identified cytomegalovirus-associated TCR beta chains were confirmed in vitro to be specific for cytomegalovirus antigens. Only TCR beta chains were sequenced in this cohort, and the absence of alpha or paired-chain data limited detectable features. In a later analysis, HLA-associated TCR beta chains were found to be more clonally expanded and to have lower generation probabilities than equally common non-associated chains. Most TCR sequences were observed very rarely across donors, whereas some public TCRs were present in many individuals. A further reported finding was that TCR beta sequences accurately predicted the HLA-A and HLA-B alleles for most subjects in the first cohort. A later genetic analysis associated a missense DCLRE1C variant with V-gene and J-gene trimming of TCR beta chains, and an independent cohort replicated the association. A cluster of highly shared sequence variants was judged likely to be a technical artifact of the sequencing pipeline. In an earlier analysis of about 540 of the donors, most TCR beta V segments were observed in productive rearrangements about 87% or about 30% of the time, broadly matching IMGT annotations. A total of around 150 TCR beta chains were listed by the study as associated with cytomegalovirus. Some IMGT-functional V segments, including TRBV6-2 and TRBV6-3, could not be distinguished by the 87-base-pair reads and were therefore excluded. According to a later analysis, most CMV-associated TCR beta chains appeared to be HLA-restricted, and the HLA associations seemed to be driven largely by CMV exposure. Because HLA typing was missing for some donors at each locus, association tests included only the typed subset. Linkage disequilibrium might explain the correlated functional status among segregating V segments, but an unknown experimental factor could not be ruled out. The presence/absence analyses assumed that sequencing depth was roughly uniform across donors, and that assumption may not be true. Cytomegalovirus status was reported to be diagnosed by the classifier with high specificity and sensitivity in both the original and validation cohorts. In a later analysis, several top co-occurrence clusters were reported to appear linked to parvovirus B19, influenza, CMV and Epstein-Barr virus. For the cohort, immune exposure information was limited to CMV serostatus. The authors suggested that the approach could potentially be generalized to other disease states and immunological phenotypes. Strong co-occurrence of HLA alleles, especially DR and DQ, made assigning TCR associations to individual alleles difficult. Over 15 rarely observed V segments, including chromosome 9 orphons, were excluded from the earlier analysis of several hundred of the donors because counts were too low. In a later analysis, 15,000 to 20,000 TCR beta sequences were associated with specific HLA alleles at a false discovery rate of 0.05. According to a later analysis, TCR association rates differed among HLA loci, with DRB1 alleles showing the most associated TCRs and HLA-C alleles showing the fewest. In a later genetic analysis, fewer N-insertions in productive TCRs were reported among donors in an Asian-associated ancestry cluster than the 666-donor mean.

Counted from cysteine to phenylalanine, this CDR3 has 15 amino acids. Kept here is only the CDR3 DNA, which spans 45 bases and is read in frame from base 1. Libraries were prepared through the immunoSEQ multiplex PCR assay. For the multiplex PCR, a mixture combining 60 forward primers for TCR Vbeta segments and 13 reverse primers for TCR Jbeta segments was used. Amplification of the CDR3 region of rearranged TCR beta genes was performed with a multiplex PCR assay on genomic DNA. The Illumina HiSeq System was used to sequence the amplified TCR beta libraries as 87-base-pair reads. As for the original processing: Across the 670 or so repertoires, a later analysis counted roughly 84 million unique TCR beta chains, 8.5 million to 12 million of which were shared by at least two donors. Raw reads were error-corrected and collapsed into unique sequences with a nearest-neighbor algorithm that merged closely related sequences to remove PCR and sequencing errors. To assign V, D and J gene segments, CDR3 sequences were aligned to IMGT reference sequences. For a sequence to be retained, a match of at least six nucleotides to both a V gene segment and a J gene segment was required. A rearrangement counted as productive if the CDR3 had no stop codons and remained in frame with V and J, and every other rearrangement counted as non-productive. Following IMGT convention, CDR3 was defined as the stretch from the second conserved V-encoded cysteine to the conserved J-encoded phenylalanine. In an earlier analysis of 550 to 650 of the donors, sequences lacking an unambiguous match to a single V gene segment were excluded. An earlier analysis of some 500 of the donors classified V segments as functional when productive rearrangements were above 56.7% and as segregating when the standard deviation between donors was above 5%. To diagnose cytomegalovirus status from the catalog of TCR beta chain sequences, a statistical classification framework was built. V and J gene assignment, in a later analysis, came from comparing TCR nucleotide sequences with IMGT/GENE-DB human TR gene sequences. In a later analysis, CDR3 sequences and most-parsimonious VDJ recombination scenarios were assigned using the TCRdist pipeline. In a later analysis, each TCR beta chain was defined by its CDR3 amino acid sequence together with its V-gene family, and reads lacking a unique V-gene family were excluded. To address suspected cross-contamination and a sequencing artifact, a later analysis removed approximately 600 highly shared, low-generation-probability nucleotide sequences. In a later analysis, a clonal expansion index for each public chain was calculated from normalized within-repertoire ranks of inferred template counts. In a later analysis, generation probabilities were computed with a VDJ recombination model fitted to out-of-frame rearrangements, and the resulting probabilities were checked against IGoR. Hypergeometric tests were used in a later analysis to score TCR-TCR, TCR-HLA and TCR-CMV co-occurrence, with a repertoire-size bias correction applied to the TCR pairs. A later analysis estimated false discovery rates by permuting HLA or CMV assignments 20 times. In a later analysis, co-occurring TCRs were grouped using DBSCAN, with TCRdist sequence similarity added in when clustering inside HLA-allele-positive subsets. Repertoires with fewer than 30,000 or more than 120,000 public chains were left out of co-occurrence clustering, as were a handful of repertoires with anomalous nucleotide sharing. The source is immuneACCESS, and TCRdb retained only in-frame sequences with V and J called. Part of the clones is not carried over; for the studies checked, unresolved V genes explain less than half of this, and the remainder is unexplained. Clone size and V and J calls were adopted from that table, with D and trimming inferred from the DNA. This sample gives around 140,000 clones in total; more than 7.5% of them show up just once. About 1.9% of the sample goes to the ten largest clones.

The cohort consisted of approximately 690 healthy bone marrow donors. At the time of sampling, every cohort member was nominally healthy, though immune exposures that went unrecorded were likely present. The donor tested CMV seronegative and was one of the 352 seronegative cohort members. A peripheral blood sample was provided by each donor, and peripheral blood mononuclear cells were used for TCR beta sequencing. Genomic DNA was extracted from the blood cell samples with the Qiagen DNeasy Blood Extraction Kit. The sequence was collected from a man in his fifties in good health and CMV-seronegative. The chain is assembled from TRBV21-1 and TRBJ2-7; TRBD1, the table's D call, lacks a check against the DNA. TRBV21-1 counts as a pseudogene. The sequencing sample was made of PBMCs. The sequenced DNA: TGTGCCAGCAGCTCGCAGGGACACGGAGTAGGGGAGCAGTACTTC. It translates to CASSSQGHGVGEQYF.